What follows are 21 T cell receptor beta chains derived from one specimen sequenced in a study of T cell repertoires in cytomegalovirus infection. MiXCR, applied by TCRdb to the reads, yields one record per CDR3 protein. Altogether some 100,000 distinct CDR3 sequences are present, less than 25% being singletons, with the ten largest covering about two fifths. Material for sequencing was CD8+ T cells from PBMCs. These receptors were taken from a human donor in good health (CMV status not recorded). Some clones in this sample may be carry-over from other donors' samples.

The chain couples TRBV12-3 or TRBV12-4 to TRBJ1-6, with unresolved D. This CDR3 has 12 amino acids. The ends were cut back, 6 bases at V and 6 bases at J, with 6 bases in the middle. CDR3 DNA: TGTGCCAGCAGCCCGGGTAATTCACCCCTCCACTTT. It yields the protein CASSPGNSPLHF.

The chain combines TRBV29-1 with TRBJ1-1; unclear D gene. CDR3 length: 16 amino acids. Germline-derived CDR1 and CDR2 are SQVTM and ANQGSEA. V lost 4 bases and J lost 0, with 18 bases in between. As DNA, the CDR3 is TGCAGCGTTGTTGGTCTAGACGGCACCATGAACACTGAAGCTTTCTTT. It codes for CSVVGLDGTMNTEAFF. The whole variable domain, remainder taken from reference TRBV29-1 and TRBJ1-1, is SAVISQKPSRDICQRGTSLTIQCQVDSQVTMMFWYRQQPGQSLTLIATANQGSEATYESGFVIDKFPISRPNLTFSTLTVSNMSPEDSSIYLCSVVGLDGTMNTEAFFGQGTRLTVV.

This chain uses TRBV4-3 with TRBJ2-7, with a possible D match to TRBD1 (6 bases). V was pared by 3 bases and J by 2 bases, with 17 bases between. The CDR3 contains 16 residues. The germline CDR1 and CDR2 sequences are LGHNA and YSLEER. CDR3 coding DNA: TGCGCCAGCAGCCACCGAAAGACAGGACCTGCCTACGAGCAGTACTTC. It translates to CASSHRKTGPAYEQYF.

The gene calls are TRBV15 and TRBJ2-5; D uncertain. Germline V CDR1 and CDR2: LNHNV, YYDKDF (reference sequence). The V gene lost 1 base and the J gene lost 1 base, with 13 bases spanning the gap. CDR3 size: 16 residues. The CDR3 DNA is TGTGCCACCAGCAGAGGAGCAGGCACACCCCAAGAGACCCAGTACTTC. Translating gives CATSRGAGTPQETQYF.

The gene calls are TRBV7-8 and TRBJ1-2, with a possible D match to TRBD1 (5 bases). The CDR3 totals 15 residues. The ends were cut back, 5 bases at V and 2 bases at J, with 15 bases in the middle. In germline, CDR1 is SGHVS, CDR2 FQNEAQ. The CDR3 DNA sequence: TGTGCCAGCAGCGCATTTAGGGACGGCAACTATGGCTACACCTTC. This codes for CASSAFRDGNYGYTF.

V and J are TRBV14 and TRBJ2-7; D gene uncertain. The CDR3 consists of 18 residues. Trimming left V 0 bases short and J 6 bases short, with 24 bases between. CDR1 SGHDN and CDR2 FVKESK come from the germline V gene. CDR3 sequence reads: CASSQDLQGPPPWSEQYF. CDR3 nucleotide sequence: TGTGCCAGCAGCCAAGATCTCCAAGGGCCACCCCCTTGGAGCGAGCAGTACTTC.

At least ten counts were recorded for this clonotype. The CDR3 DNA is TGTGCCAGCAGCTTAGTCAGGGGCAGGGGCAATGAGCAGTTCTTC. Translated, it gives CASSLVRGRGNEQFF. The V gene is TRBV7-2, the J gene TRBJ2-1; TRBD1 is a possible D gene (6 bases). The length of the CDR3 is 15 residues. V dropped 1 base and J dropped 6 bases, with 13 bases sitting between them. Germline V gene sequence: CDR1 SGHTA, CDR2 FQGNSA.

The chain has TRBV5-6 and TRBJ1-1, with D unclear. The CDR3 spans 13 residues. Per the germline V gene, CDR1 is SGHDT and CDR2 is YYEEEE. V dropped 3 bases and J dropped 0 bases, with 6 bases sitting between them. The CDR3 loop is CASSSGLNTEAFF. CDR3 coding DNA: TGTGCCAGCAGCTCGGGGTTGAACACTGAAGCTTTCTTT.

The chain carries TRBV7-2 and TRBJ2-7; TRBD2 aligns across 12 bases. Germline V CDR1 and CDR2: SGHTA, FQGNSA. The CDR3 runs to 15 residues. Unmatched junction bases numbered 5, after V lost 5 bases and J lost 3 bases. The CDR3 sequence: CASSAWTSGNYEQYF. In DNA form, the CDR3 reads TGTGCCAGCAGCGCCTGGACTAGCGGGAACTACGAGCAGTACTTC.

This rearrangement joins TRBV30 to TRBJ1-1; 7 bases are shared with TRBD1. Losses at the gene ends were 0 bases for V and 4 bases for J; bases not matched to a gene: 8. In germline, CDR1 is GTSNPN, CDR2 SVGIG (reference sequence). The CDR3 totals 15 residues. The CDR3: CAWSVPGGTVTEAFF. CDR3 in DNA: TGTGCCTGGAGTGTACCAGGGGGGACGGTCACTGAAGCTTTCTTT.

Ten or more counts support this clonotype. The CDR3 loop reads CASSPTTDSNQPQHF. For the CDR3, the DNA is TGTGCCAGCAGCCCTACGACAGATAGCAATCAGCCCCAGCATTTT. This chain joins TRBV7-9 and TRBJ1-5; TRBD1 is a possible D gene (5 bases). This CDR3 has 15 amino acids. Germline V CDR1 and CDR2: SEHNR, FQNEAQ (reference sequence). The V gene lost 5 bases and the J gene lost 0 bases, with 11 bases spanning the gap. The full variable domain, in which reference TRBV7-9 and TRBJ1-5 provide the parts outside the CDR3, is DTGVSQNPRHKITKRGQNVTFRCDPISEHNRLYWYRQTLGQGPEFLTYFQNEAQLEKSRLLSDRFSAERPKGSFSTLEIQRTEQGDSAMYLCASSPTTDSNQPQHFGDGTRLSIL.

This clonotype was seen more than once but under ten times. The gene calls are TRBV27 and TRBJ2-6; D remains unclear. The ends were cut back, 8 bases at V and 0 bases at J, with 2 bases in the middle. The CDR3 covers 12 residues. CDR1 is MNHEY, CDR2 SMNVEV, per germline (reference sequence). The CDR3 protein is CASGSGANVLTF. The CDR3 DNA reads TGTGCCAGCGGCTCTGGGGCCAACGTCCTGACTTTC.

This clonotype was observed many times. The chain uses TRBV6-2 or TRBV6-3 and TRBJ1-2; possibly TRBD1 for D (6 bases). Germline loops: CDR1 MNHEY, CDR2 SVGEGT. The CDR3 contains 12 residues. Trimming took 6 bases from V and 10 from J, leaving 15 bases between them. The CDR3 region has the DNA TGTGCCAGCAGCGCGGGACAAATGGCCTACACCTTC. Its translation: CASSAGQMAYTF.

As DNA, the CDR3 is TGCAGTGCTAGGCCCCGGGGCTACAACACCGGGGAGCTGTTTTTT. This sequence encodes CSARPRGYNTGELFF. This chain joins TRBV20-1 and TRBJ2-2; possibly TRBD1 or TRBD2 for D (5 bases each). The germline V gene has CDR1 DFQATT and CDR2 SNEGSKA (reference sequence). Deletions cut 3 bases from V and 2 bases from J, with 13 bases between. The CDR3 has 15 residues.

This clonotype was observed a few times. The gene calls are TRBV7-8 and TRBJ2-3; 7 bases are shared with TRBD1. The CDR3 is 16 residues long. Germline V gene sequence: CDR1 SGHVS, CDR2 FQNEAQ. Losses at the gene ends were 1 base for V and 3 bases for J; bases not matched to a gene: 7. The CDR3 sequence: CASSLEQGKRTDTQYF. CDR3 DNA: TGTGCCAGCAGCTTAGAACAGGGGAAGAGGACAGATACGCAGTATTTT.

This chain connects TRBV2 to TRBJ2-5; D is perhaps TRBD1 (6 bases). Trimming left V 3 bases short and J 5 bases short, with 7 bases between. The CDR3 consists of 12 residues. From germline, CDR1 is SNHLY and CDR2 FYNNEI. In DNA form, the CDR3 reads TGTGCCAGCAGTGAGGGGGCGGAGACCCAGTACTTC. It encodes CASSEGAETQYF.

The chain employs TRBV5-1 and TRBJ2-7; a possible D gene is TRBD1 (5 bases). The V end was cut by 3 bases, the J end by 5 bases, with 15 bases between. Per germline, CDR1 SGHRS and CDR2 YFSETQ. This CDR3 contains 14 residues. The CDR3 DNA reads TGCGCCAGCAGCTCGGAACAGCCCAGGGACGAGCAGTACTTC. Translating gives CASSSEQPRDEQYF.

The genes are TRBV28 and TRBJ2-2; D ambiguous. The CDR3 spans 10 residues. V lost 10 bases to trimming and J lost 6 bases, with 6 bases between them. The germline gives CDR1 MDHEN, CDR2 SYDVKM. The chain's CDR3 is CATFAGELFF. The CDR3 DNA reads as TGTGCCACCTTCGCCGGGGAGCTGTTTTTT.

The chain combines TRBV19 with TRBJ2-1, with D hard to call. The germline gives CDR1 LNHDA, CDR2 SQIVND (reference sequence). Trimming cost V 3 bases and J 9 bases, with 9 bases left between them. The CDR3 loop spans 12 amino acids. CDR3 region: CASSIYASEQFF. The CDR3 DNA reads TGTGCCAGTAGTATCTATGCGAGTGAGCAGTTCTTC. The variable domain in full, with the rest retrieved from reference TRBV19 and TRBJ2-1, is DGGITQSPKYLFRKEGQNVTLSCEQNLNHDAMYWYRQDPGQGLRLIYYSQIVNDFQKGDIAEGYSVSREKKESFPLTVTSAQKNPTAFYLCASSIYASEQFFGPGTRLTVL.

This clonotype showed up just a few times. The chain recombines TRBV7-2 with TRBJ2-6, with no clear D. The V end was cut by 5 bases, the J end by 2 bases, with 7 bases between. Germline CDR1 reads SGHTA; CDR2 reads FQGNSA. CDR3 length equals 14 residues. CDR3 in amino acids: CASSLHPGANVLTF. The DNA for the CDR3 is TGTGCCAGCAGCCTACATCCTGGGGCCAACGTCCTGACTTTC.

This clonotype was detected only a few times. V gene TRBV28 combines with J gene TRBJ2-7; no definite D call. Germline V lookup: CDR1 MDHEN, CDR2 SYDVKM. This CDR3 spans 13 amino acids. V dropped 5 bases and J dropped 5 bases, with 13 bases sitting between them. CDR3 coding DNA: TGTGCCAGCAGTCTATCGACCACCAACGAGCAGTACTTC. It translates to CASSLSTTNEQYF.